Each of the 22 T cell receptor beta chains below was sequenced from the same sample in a study of monozygotic twins with inflammatory bowel disease. TCRdb reprocessed the 5' RACE reads and reports one entry per CDR3 protein, with no DNA. The sample features 400,000 to 500,000 distinct CDR3 sequences, with about 2.3% in its top ten. Sequenced: blood. The receptors stem from a human donor with ulcerative colitis or Crohn's disease, or a healthy co-twin of an affected twin (not recorded which).

The chain couples TRBV11-2 to TRBJ2-2; TCRdb's D call of TRBD2 is untestable without DNA. Germline V gene lookup returns CDR1 SGHAT and CDR2 FQNNGV. CDR3 size: 18 residues. The CDR3 reads CASSLKPLAGGGTGELFF. Complete variable domain (other parts from reference TRBV11-2 and TRBJ2-2): EAGVAQSPRYKIIEKRQSVAFWCNPISGHATLYWYQQILGQGPKLLIQFQNNGVVDDSQLPKDRFSAERLKGVDSTLKIQPAKLEDSAVYLCASSLKPLAGGGTGELFFGEGSRLTVL.

The chain combines TRBV29-1 with TRBJ2-7. The CDR3 totals 13 residues. Germline V gene sequence: CDR1 SQVTM, CDR2 ANQGSEA. The CDR3 loop is CSVVGGKSYEQYF.

This chain links TRBV7-9 with TRBJ2-7. The germline V gene has CDR1 SEHNR and CDR2 FQNEAQ (reference sequence). The CDR3 contains 13 residues. The CDR3 protein is CASSLAFRYEQYF.

The V gene is TRBV6-1, the J gene TRBJ2-5; TCRdb gives TRBD1 as the D gene, but with no DNA this cannot be confirmed. Germline CDR1 reads MNHNS; CDR2 reads SASEGT. There are 14 residues in the CDR3. The CDR3 loop is CASVRDRVKETQYF.

This rearrangement joins TRBV18 to TRBJ1-1. The CDR3 spans 15 residues. Germline V gene lookup returns CDR1 KGHSH and CDR2 LQKENI. The chain's CDR3 is CASSPPDGQNRAAFF.

The genes are TRBV27 and TRBJ2-1; TCRdb picks TRBD2, but there is no DNA to check that call. CDR1 MNHEY and CDR2 SMNVEV come from the germline V gene (reference sequence). CDR3 length: 14 residues. CDR3 sequence: CASRAGGGFGEQFF.

The J gene is TRBJ2-1, the V gene TRBV6-2 or TRBV6-3; with no DNA, the TCRdb D assignment of TRBD2 cannot be verified. From germline, CDR1 is MNHEY and CDR2 SVGEGT. The CDR3 spans 20 residues. CDR3 residues: CASSYTSPIEPGLAGHEQFF.

The rearrangement joins TRBV6-5 to TRBJ2-7; the D gene TCRdb calls, TRBD1, cannot be checked with no DNA. From germline, CDR1 is MNHEY and CDR2 SVGAGI. This CDR3 region has 18 residues. CDR3 sequence: CASSLSFGGQLRPYEQYF.

The CDR3 loop is CASSPTPERGGTGELFF. The V gene is TRBV5-5, the J gene TRBJ2-2; with no DNA, the TCRdb D assignment of TRBD2 cannot be verified. CDR3 length: 17 residues. The germline gives CDR1 SGHKS, CDR2 YYEKEE (reference sequence).

The chain links TRBV20-1 to TRBJ1-5; TCRdb indicates TRBD1, and absent DNA this call remains unverified. CDR3 size: 15 residues. From germline, CDR1 is DFQATT and CDR2 SNEGSKA (reference sequence). CDR3 sequence reads: CSARDPGRSNQPQHF.

The V gene is TRBV6-6, the J gene TRBJ1-1; TCRdb indicates TRBD1, and absent DNA this call remains unverified. The CDR3 consists of 14 residues. Germline CDR1 reads MNHNY; CDR2 reads SVGAGI (reference sequence). The CDR3 is CASSFDRVSTEAFF.

The chain employs TRBV30 and TRBJ1-2. Per germline, CDR1 GTSNPN and CDR2 SVGIG (reference sequence). The CDR3 runs 12 residues. The CDR3: CAWSGSVVGYTF.

V gene TRBV29-1 combines with J gene TRBJ2-3; with no DNA, the TCRdb D assignment of TRBD2 cannot be verified. From germline, CDR1 is SQVTM and CDR2 ANQGSEA. The CDR3 contains 16 residues. CDR3 sequence: CSVDGTSGGATDTQYF.

The chain joins TRBV7-3 to TRBJ1-2; no DNA is available, so the TRBD1 call from TCRdb remains unchecked. Per the germline V gene, CDR1 is SGHTA and CDR2 is FQGTGA. The length of the CDR3 is 16 residues. The CDR3 sequence is CASSSYPGQGKDGYTF.

This chain's CDR3 is CASRPRQGAYGYTF. The chain carries TRBV5-5 and TRBJ1-2; TCRdb picks TRBD1, but there is no DNA to check that call. The CDR3 is made up of 14 amino acids. Germline-derived CDR1 and CDR2 are SGHKS and YYEKEE (reference sequence). The whole variable domain, remainder taken from reference TRBV5-5 and TRBJ1-2, is DAGVTQSPTHLIKTRGQQVTLRCSPISGHKSVSWYQQVLGQGPQFIFQYYEKEERGRGNFPDRFSARQFPNYSSELNVNALLLGDSALYLCASRPRQGAYGYTFGSGTRLTVV.

The rearrangement joins TRBV7-6 to TRBJ2-2; absent DNA, TCRdb's TRBD1 call cannot be checked. The germline V gene has CDR1 SGHVS and CDR2 FNYEAQ. CDR3 length: 14 amino acids. This CDR3 is CASSSQSGTGELFF.

This sequence joins TRBV18 and TRBJ1-2; TCRdb reports TRBD1, a call that lacks DNA to check it against. CDR1 and CDR2 (germline): KGHSH, LQKENI. The CDR3 sequence is 17 residues long. CDR3 sequence reads: CASSPPKRRQGLDGYTF.

The rearrangement uses TRBV24-1 and TRBJ2-2; checking the TCRdb D call of TRBD1 is not possible without DNA. Germline CDR1 reads KGHDR; CDR2 reads SFDVKD. CDR3 length equals 15 residues. The CDR3 loop is CATSDRQGPTGELFF.

The CDR3 is CASSHPPSRLSGGHEQYF. This sequence joins TRBV4-1 and TRBJ2-7; the TCRdb call, TRBD2, lacks DNA for checking. The CDR3 totals 18 residues. Germline loops: CDR1 MGHRA, CDR2 YSYEKL.

V usage is TRBV12-3 or TRBV12-4 and J usage is TRBJ1-2. The CDR3 contains 11 residues. CDR3 sequence: CASSLAGAGRF.

The chain carries TRBV24-1 and TRBJ2-3; with no DNA, the TCRdb D assignment of TRBD1 cannot be verified. The CDR3 runs to 12 residues. Germline V gives CDR1 KGHDR, CDR2 SFDVKD. CDR3 amino acids: CATSVGGDTQYF.

The rearrangement joins TRBV10-3 to TRBJ2-3; TCRdb's D call of TRBD2 is untestable without DNA. Germline-derived CDR1 and CDR2 are ENHRY and SYGVKD. CDR3 length equals 13 residues. This chain's CDR3 is CASIAGLTDTQYF.